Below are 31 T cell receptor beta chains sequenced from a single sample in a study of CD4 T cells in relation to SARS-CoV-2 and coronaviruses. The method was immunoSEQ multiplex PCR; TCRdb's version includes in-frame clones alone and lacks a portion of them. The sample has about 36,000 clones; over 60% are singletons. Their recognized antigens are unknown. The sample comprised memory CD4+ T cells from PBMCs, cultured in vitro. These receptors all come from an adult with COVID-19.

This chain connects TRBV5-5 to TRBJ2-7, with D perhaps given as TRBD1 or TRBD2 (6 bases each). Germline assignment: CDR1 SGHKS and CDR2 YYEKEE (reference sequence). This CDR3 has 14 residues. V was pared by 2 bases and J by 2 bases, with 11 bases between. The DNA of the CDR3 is TGTGCCAGCAGCTTAAGGGGGGAGACCTACGAGCAGTACTTC. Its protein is CASSLRGETYEQYF.

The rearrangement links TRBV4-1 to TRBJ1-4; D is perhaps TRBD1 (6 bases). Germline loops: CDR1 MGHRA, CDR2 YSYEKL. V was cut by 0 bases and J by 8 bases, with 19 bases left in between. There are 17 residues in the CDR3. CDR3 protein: CASSQELNRAGREKLFF. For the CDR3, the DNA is TGCGCCAGCAGCCAAGAACTCAACAGGGCCGGGCGGGAAAAACTGTTTTTT.

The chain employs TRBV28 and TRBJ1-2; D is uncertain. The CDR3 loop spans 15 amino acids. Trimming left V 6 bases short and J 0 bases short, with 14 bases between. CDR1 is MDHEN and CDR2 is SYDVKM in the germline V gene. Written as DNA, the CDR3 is TGTGCCAGCAGCCCCAACCCCGGGACTAACTATGGCTACACCTTC. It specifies CASSPNPGTNYGYTF.

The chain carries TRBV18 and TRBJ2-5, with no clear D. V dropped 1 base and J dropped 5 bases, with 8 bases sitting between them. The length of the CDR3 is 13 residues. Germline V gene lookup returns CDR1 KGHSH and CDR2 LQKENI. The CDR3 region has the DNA TGTGCCAGCTCACCACGGAACAGCGAGACCCAGTACTTC. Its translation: CASSPRNSETQYF.

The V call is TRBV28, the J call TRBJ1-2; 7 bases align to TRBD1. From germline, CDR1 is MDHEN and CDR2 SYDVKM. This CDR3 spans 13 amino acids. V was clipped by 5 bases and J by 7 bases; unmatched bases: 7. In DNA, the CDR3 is TGTGCCAGCAGTCCACATGACAGGGCTGGCTACACCTTC. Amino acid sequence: CASSPHDRAGYTF.

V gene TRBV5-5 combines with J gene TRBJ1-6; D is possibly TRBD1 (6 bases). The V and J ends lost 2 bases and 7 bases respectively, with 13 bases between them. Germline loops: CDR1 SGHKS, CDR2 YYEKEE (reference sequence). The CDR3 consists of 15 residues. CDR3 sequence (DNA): TGTGCCAGCAGCTTCTTGTTACAGGGAAATTCACCCCTCCACTTT. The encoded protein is CASSFLLQGNSPLHF.

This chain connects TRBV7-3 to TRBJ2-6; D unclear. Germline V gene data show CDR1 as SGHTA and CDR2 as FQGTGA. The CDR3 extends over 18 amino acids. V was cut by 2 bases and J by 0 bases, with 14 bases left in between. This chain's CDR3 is CASSLSRRSLSGANVLTF. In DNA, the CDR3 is TGTGCCAGCAGCTTATCACGGCGGAGTCTCTCTGGGGCCAACGTCCTGACTTTC.

The CDR3 nucleotides are TGTGCCAGCAGTTTGGAGGCCGGGGTCGATACGCAGTATTTT. Its translation is CASSLEAGVDTQYF. The rearrangement joins TRBV27 to TRBJ2-3; possible D gene TRBD2, 5 bases. V lost 3 bases and J 6 bases, leaving 13 bases between the germline ends. Germline V gene sequence: CDR1 MNHEY, CDR2 SMNVEV (reference sequence). This CDR3 region has 14 residues.

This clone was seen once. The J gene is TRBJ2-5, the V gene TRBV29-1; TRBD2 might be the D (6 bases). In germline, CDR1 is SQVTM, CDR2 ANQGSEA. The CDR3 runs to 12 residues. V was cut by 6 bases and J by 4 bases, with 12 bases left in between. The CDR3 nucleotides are TGCAGCGTCGGACCGACTAGAGAGACCCAGTACTTC. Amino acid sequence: CSVGPTRETQYF.

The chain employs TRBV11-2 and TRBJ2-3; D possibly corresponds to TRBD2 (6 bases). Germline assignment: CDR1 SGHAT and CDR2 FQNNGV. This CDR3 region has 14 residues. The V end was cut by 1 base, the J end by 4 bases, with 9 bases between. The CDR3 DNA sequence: TGTGCCAGCAGCTTAGCGGGAGATTCAGATACGCAGTATTTT. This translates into CASSLAGDSDTQYF.

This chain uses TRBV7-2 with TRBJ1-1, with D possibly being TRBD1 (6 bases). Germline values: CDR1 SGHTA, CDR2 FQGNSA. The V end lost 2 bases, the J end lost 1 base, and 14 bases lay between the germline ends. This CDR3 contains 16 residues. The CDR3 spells CASSLPGGFGNTEAFF. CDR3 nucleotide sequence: TGTGCCAGCAGCTTACCTGGGGGCTTCGGGAACACTGAAGCTTTCTTT.

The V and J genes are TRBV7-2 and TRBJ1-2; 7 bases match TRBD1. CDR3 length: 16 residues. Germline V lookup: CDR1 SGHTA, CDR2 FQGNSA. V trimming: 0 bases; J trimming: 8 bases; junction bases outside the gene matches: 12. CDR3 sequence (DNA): TGTGCCAGCAGCTTAGCGCAATCATATAACAGGGGCGGCTACACCTTC. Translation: CASSLAQSYNRGGYTF.

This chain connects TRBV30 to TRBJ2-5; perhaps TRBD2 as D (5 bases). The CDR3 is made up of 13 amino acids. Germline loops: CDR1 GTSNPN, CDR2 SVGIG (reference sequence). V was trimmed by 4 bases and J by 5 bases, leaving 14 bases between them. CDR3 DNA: TGTGCCTGGACCCGAGGTAGCGAGGAGACCCAGTACTTC. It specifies CAWTRGSEETQYF.

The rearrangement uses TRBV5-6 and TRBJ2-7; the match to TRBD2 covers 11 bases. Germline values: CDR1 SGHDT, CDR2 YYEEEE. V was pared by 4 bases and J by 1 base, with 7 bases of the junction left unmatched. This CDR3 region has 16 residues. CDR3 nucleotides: TGTGCCAGCAGCACAACCGGGACTAGCGGTTCCTACGAGCAGTACTTC. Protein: CASSTTGTSGSYEQYF. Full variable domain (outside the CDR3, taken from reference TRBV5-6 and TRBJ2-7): DAGVTQSPTHLIKTRGQQVTLRCSPKSGHDTVSWYQQALGQGPQFIFQYYEEEERQRGNFPDRFSGHQFPNYSSELNVNALLLGDSALYLCASSTTGTSGSYEQYFGPGTRLTVT.

CDR3 sequence reads: CAWSAAFGDTEAFF. The CDR3 coding sequence is TGTGCCTGGAGTGCTGCCTTCGGGGACACTGAAGCTTTCTTT. This chain uses TRBV30 with TRBJ1-1; no definite D call. Germline CDR1 is GTSNPN and CDR2 is SVGIG (reference sequence). The length of the CDR3 is 14 residues. The V gene lost 1 base and the J gene lost 3 bases, with 12 bases spanning the gap.

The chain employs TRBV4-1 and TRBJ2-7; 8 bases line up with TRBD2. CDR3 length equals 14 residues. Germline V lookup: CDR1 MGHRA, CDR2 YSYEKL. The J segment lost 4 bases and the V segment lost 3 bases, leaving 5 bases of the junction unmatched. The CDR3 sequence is CASSHSGNRYEQYF. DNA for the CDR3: TGCGCCAGCAGCCATAGCGGGAACAGGTACGAGCAGTACTTC.

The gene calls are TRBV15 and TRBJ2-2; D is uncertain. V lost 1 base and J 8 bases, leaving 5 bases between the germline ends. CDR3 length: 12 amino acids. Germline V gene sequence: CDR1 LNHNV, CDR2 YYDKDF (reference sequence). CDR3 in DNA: TGTGCCACCAGCAGAGTCAGGGGGGAGCTGTTTTTT. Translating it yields CATSRVRGELFF.

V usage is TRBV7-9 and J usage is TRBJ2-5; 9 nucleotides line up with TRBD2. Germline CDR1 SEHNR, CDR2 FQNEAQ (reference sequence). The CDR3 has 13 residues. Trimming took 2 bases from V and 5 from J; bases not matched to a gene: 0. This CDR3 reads CASSLTSGETQYF. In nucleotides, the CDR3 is TGTGCCAGCAGCTTAACTAGCGGGGAGACCCAGTACTTC.

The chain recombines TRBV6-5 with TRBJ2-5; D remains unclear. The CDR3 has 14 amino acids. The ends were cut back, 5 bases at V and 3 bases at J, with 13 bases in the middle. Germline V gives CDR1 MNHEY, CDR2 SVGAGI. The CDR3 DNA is TGTGCCAGCAGTCCCTACAAGGCCGAAGAGACCCAGTACTTC. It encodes CASSPYKAEETQYF.

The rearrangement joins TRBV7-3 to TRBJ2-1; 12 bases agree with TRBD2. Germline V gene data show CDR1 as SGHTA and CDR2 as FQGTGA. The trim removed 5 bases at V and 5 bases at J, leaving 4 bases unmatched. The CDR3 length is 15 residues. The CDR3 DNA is TGTGCCAGCAGCCTAGGACTAGCGGGAAACAATGAGCAGTTCTTC. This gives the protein CASSLGLAGNNEQFF.

The CDR3 here is CASSWFAQGGSYEQYF. The CDR3 nucleotides read TGTGCCAGCAGTTGGTTCGCACAGGGGGGATCCTACGAGCAGTACTTC. The rearrangement links TRBV27 to TRBJ2-7, with 8 bases matching TRBD1. J was trimmed by 1 base and V by 4 bases; bases with no gene match: 9. The CDR3 consists of 16 residues. The germline V gene encodes CDR1 MNHEY and CDR2 SMNVEV (reference sequence).

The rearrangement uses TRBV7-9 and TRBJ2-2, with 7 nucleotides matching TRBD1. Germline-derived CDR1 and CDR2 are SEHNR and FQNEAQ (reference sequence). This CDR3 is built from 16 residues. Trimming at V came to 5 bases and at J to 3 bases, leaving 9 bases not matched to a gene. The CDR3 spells CASSVRQGGDTGELFF. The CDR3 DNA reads TGTGCCAGCAGCGTCCGACAGGGTGGAGACACCGGGGAGCTGTTTTTT.

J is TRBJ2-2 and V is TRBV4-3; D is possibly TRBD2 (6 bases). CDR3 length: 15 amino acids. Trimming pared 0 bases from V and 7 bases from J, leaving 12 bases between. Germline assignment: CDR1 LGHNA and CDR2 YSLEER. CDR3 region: CASSQDLGGSGELFF. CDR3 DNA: TGCGCCAGCAGCCAAGATCTAGGAGGGAGCGGGGAGCTGTTTTTT.

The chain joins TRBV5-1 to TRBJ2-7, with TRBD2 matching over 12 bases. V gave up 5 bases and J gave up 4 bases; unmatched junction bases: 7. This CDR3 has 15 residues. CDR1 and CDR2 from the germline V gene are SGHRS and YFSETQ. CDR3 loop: CASRRLAGDWYEQYF. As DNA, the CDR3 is TGCGCCAGCAGACGACTAGCGGGAGATTGGTACGAGCAGTACTTC.

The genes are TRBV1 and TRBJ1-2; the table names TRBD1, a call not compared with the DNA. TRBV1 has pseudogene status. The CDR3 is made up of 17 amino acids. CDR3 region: CTSSQQDRVEGYYGYTF. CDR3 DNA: TGCACCAGCAGCCAGCAAGACAGGGTTGAGGGCTACTATGGCTACACCTTC.

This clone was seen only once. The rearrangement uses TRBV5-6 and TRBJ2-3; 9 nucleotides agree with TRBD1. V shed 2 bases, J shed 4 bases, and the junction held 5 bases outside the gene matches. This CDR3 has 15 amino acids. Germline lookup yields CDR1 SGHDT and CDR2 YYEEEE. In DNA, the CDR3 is TGTGCCAGCAGCTTACGGGACAGGGCGCCAGATACGCAGTATTTT. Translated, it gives CASSLRDRAPDTQYF.

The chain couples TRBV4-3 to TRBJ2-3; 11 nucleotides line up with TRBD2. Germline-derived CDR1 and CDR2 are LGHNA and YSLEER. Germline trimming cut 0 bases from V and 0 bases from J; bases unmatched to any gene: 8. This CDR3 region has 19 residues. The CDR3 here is CASSQDLAGLAGSTDTQYF. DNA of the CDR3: TGCGCCAGCAGCCAAGACCTCGCAGGACTAGCGGGCAGCACAGATACGCAGTATTTT.

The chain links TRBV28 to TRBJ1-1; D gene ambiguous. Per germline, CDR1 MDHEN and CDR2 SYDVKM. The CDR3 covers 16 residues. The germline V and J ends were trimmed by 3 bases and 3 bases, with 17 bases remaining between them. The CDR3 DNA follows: TGTGCCAGCAGTTTCGGGCATTTAGCCAGCGACACTGAAGCTTTCTTT. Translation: CASSFGHLASDTEAFF.

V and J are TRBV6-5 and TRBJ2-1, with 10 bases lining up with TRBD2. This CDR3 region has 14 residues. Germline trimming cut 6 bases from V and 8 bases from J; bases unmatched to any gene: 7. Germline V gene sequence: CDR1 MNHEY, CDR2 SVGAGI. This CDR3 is CASRLAGDLHEQFF. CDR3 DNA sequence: TGTGCCAGCAGGCTAGCGGGAGACTTGCATGAGCAGTTCTTC.

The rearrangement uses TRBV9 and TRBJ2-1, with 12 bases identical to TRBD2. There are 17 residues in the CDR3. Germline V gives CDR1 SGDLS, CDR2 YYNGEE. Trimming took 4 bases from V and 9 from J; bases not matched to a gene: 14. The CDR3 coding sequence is TGTGCCAGCAGCCCACAATCGACTAGCGGGAGTTATTTTGAGCAGTTCTTC. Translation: CASSPQSTSGSYFEQFF.

The CDR3 loop is CASSAAGPLDYGYTF. For the CDR3, the DNA is TGTGCCAGCAGTGCCGCTGGACCCCTCGACTATGGCTACACCTTC. The chain employs TRBV25-1 and TRBJ1-2; D is undetermined. The CDR3 is 15 amino acids. The germline CDR1 and CDR2 sequences are MGHDK and SYGVNS. The V and J ends lost 4 bases and 3 bases respectively, with 15 bases between them.